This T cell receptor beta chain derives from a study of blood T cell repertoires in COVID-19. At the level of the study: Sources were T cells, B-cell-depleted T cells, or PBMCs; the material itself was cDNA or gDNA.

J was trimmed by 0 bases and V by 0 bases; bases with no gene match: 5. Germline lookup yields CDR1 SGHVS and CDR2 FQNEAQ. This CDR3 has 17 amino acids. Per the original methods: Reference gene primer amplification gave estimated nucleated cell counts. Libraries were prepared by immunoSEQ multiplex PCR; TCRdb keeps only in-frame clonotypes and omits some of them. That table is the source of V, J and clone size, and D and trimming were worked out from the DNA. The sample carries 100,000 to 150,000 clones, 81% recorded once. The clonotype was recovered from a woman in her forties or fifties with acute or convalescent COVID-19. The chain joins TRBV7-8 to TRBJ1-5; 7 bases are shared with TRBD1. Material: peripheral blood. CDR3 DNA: TGTGCCAGCAGCTTAGCGATGGGACAGTATAGCAATCAGCCCCAGCATTTT. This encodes CASSLAMGQYSNQPQHF.